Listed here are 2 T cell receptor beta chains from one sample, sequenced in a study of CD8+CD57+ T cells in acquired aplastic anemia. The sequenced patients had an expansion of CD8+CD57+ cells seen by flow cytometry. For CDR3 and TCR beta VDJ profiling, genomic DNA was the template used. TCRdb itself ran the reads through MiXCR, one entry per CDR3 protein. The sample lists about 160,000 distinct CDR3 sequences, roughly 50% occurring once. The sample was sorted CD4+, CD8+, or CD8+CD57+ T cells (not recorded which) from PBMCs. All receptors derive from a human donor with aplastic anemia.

DNA for the CDR3: TGTGCCAGCAGCTTAGCTTGGGGACGGGAGACCCAGTACTTC. Protein product: CASSLAWGRETQYF. V and J are TRBV7-2 and TRBJ2-5; D tentatively fits TRBD1 or TRBD2 (5 bases each). The V gene's germline CDR1 is SGHTA and CDR2 FQGNSA. Between the trimmed V and J ends, which lost 0 bases and 5 bases, there was a span of 10 bases. This CDR3 is 14 amino acids long.

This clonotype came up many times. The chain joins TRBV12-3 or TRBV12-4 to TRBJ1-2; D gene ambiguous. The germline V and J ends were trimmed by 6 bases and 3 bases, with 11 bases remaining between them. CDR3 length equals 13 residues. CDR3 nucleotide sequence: TGTGCCAGCAGCCCTACAAGGCACTATGGCTACACCTTC. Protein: CASSPTRHYGYTF.